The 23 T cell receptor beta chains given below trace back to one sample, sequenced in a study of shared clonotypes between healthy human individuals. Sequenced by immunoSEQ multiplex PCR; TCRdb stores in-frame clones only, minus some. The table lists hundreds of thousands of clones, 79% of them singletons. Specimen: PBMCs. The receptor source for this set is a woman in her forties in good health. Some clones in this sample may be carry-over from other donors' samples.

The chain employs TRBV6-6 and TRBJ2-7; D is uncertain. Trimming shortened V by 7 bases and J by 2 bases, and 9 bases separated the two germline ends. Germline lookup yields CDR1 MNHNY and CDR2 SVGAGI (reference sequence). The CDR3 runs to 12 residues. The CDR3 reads CASNSRTYEQYF. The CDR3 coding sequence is TGTGCCAGCAACTCACGAACCTACGAGCAGTACTTC.

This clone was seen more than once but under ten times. For the CDR3, the DNA is TGTGCCAGCAGTAAAACCTCCGGGGTTGGGGGCTACACCTTC. It is translated as CASSKTSGVGGYTF. This chain connects TRBV28 to TRBJ1-2; unclear D gene. This CDR3 has 14 amino acids. Germline assignment: CDR1 MDHEN and CDR2 SYDVKM. V was trimmed by 5 bases and J by 8 bases, leaving 18 bases between them.

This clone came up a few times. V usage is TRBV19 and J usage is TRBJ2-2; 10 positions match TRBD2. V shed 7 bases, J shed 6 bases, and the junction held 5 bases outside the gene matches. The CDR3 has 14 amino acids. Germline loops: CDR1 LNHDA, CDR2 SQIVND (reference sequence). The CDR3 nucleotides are TGTGCCAGTAATCTAGCGGGAGATCCCGGGGAGCTGTTTTTT. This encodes CASNLAGDPGELFF.

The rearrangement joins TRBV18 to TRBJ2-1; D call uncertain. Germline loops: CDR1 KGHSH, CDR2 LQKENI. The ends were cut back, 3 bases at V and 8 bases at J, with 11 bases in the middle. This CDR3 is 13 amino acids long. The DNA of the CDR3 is TGTGCCAGCTCACCCTGGACCGACCATGAGCAGTTCTTC. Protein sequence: CASSPWTDHEQFF.

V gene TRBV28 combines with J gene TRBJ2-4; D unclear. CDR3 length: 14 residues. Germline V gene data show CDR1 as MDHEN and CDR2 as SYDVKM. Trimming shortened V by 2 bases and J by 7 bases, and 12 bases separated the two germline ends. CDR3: CASSLSLSKNIQYF. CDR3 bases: TGTGCCAGCAGTTTAAGCCTTTCTAAGAACATTCAGTACTTC. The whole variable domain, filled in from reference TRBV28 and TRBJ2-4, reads DVKVTQSSRYLVKRTGEKVFLECVQDMDHENMFWYRQDPGLGLRLIYFSYDVKMKEKGDIPEGYSVSREKKERFSLILESASTNQTSMYLCASSLSLSKNIQYFGAGTRLSVL.

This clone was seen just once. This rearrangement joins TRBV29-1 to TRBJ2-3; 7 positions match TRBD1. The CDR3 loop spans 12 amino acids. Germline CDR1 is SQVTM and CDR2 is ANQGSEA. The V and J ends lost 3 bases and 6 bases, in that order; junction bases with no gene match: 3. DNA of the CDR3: TGCAGCGTTGATAAGGGGGCGGATACGCAGTATTTT. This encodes CSVDKGADTQYF.

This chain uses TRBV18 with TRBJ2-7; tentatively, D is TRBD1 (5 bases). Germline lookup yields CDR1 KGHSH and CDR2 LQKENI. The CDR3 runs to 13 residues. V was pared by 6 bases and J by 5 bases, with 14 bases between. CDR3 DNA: TGTGCCAGCTCGAATTTCCAGGGAAACGAGCAGTACTTC. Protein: CASSNFQGNEQYF.

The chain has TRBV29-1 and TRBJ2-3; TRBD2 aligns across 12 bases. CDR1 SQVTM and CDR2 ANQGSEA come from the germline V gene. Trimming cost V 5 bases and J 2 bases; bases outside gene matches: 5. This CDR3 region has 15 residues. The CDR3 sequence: CSVFGLAGITDTQYF. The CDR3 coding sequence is TGCAGCGTTTTCGGACTAGCGGGAATCACAGATACGCAGTATTTT.

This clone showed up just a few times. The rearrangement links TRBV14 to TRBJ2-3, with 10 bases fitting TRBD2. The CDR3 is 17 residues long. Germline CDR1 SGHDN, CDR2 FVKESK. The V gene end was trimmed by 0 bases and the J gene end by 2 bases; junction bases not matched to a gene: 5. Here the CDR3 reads CASSQDLAGASTDTQYF. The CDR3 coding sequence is TGTGCCAGCAGCCAAGATCTAGCGGGAGCTTCCACAGATACGCAGTATTTT.

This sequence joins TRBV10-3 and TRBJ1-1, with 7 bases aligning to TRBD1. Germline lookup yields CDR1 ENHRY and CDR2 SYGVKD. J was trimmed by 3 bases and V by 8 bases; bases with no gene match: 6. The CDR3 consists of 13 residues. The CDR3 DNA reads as TGTGCCATCGAGGGACAGCGCGACACTGAAGCTTTCTTT. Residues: CAIEGQRDTEAFF.

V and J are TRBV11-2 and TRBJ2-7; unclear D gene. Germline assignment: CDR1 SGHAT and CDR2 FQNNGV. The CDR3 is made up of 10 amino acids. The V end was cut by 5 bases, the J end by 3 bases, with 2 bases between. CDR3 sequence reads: CASSDYEQYF. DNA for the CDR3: TGTGCCAGCAGCGACTACGAGCAGTACTTC.

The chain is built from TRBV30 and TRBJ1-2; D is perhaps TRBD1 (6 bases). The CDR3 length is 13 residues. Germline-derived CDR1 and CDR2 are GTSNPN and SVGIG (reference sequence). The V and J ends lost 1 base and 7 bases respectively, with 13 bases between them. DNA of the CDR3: TGTGCCTGGAGTGAGCAGGGGTGGGGTGGCTACACCTTC. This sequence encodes CAWSEQGWGGYTF.

This CDR3 reads CASRPGDLLANYGYTF. The CDR3 coding sequence is TGTGCCAGCAGACCAGGGGACCTCCTGGCTAACTATGGCTACACCTTC. The chain combines TRBV6-6 with TRBJ1-2; maybe TRBD1 (6 bases). Germline loops: CDR1 MNHNY, CDR2 SVGAGI (reference sequence). The CDR3 is made up of 16 amino acids. V was cut by 6 bases and J by 0 bases, with 17 bases left in between.

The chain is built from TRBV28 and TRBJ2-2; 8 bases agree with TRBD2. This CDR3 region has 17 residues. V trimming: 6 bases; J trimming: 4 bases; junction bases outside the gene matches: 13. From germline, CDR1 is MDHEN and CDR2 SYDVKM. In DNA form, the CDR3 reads TGTGCCAGCAGGCCCTTTGGGGCGGGAGGATCCACCGGGGAGCTGTTTTTT. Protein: CASRPFGAGGSTGELFF.

The CDR3 loop is CAISLGGGSETQYF. In DNA, the CDR3 is TGTGCCATCAGCCTCGGGGGGGGGAGTGAGACCCAGTACTTC. The chain employs TRBV10-3 and TRBJ2-5; 8 bases are a match to TRBD2. This CDR3 comprises 14 residues. Per germline, CDR1 ENHRY and CDR2 SYGVKD. Germline trimming cut 6 bases from V and 5 bases from J; bases unmatched to any gene: 8.

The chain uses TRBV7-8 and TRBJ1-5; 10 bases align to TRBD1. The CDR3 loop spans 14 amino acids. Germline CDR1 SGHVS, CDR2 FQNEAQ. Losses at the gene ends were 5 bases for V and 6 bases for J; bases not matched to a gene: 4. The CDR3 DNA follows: TGTGCCAGCAGCCTCGGGACAGGGGTTCAGCCCCAGCATTTT. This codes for CASSLGTGVQPQHF.

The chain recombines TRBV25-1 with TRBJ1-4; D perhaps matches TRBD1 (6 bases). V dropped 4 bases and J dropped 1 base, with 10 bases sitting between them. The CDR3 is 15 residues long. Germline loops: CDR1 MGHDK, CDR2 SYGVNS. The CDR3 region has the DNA TGTGCCAGCAGTGGCTACAGGGAAACTAATGAAAAACTGTTTTTT. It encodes CASSGYRETNEKLFF. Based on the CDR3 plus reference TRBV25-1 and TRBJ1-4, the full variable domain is EADIYQTPRYLVIGTGKKITLECSQTMGHDKMYWYQQDPGMELHLIHYSYGVNSTEKGDLSSESTVSRIRTEHFPLTLESARPSHTSQYLCASSGYRETNEKLFFGSGTQLSVL.

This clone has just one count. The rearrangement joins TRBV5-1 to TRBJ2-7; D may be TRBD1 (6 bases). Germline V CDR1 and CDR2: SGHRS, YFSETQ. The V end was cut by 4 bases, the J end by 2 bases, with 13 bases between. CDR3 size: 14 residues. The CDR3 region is CASSPTTGTYEQYF. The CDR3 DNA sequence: TGCGCCAGCAGCCCCACGACAGGCACCTACGAGCAGTACTTC.

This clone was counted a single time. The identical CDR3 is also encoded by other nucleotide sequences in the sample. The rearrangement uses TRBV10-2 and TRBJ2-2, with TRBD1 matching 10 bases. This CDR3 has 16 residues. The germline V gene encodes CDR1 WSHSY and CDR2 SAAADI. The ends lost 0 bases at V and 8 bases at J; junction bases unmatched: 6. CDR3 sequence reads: CASSESRDRGTGELFF. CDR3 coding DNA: TGCGCCAGCAGTGAGTCCCGGGACAGGGGAACTGGGGAGCTGTTTTTT.

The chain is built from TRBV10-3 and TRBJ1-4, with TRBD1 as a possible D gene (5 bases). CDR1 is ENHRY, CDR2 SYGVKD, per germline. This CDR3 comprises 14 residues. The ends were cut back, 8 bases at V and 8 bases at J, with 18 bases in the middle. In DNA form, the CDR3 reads TGTGCCATCGGGCCCGGGGGTGAGGGAGAAAAACTGTTTTTT. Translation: CAIGPGGEGEKLFF.

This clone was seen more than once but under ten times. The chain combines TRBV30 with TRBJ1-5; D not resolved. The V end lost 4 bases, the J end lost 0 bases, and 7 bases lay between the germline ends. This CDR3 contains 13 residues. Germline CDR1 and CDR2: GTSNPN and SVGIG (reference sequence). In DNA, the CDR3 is TGTGCCTGGAATGAGGTTAGCAATCAGCCCCAGCATTTT. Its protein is CAWNEVSNQPQHF.

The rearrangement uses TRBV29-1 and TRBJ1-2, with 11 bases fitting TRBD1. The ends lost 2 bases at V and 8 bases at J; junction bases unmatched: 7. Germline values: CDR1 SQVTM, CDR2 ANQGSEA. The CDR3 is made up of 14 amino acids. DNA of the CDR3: TGCAGCGTTGAATCGACGGACAGGGGGCTCGGCTACACCTTC. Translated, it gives CSVESTDRGLGYTF.

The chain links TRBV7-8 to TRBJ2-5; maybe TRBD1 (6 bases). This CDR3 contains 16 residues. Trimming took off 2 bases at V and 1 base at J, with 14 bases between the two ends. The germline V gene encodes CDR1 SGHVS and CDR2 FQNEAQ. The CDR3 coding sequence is TGTGCCAGCAGCTTACAACAGGGAACCCCCCAAGAGACCCAGTACTTC. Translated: CASSLQQGTPQETQYF.